The source of this T cell receptor beta chain is a study of shared clonotypes between healthy human individuals. Several immunoSEQ plates held equal portions of the genomic DNA taken from each subset. Profiled with immunoSEQ multiplex PCR; TCRdb holds only in-frame clones, not every one. The sample holds about 2,500,000 clones; approximately 92% are singletons and the top ten take under 0.15%. The receptor's source is a man younger than 35 in good health. The sample taken for sequencing was naive CD4+ T cells sorted from blood. Stated subset: CD45RA+ positively selected.

The chain's CDR3 is CAWTGTGVNEQFF. The DNA for the CDR3 is TGTGCCTGGACCGGGACAGGGGTCAATGAGCAGTTCTTC. The chain employs TRBV30 and TRBJ2-1; 10 bases map to TRBD1. Germline lookup yields CDR1 GTSNPN and CDR2 SVGIG (reference sequence). V lost 4 bases, J lost 6 bases, and 3 bases stayed unmatched. CDR3 size: 13 residues.